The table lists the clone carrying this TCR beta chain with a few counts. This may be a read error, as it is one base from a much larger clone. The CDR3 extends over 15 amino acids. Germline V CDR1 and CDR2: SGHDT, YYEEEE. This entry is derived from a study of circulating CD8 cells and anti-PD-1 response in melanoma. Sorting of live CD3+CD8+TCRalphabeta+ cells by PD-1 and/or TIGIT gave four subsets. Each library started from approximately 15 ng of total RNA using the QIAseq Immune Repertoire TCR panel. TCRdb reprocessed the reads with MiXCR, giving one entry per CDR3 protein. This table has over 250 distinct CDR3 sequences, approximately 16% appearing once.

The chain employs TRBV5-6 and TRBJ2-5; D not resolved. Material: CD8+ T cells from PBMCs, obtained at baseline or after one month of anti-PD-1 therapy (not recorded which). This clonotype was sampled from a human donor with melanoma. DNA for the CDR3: TGTGCCAGCAGCGTGGAAGTGGATAAGCAAGAGGCCCAGTACTTC. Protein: CASSVEVDKQEAQYF.